Shown below are 26 T cell receptor beta chains from a single sample sequenced in a study of cytomegalovirus exposure and HLA in healthy donors. A multiplex PCR was run with 60 Vbeta primers and 13 Jbeta primers. Clones were sequenced by immunoSEQ multiplex PCR, and TCRdb holds only the in-frame ones, with some missing. This table holds 150,000 or so clones, roughly 80% found once. The sample consisted of PBMCs. Receptor source: a man aged 35 to 55 in good health and CMV-seropositive.

V is TRBV2 and J is TRBJ2-5; 9 bases fit TRBD1. Judging by the DNA end, TRBJ2-7 fits better; the J call may be wrong. CDR3 length equals 13 residues. Germline values: CDR1 SNHLY, CDR2 FYNNEI. CDR3 sequence reads: CASLRGQGYEQYF. CDR3 nucleotides: TGTGCCAGCCTTCGAGGACAGGGGTACGAGCAGTACTTC.

This chain uses TRBV9 with TRBJ2-1; no clear D gene. The CDR3 is made up of 14 amino acids. Germline V gene lookup returns CDR1 SGDLS and CDR2 YYNGEE. Trimming stripped 0 bases from V and 6 bases from J, with 10 bases between. CDR3 residues: CASSVAVSPNEQFF. The CDR3 DNA follows: TGTGCCAGCAGCGTAGCTGTATCCCCCAATGAGCAGTTCTTC.

This rearrangement joins TRBV7-8 to TRBJ2-3, with 7 bases fitting TRBD1. The J segment lost 3 bases and the V segment lost 3 bases, leaving 6 bases of the junction unmatched. CDR3 length equals 15 residues. Germline-derived CDR1 and CDR2 are SGHVS and FQNEAQ. This CDR3 is CASSLLTGETDTQYF. CDR3 sequence (DNA): TGTGCCAGCAGCTTGCTCACAGGGGAAACAGATACGCAGTATTTT.

This clone was counted a single time. DNA for the CDR3: TGTGCCAGCAGCTCCGAGAAAACCACTACAGATACGCAGTATTTT. Its translation is CASSSEKTTTDTQYF. The chain uses TRBV9 and TRBJ2-3; D gene uncertain. Germline CDR1 reads SGDLS; CDR2 reads YYNGEE. Trimming cost V 4 bases and J 3 bases, with 15 bases left between them. This CDR3 is 15 amino acids long.

The V and J genes are TRBV6-5 and TRBJ1-1; no clear D. Trimming left V 5 bases short and J 2 bases short, with 6 bases between. In germline, CDR1 is MNHEY, CDR2 SVGAGI. The CDR3 spans 12 residues. CDR3 bases: TGTGCCAGCAGTAATCTCAACACTGAAGCTTTCTTT. Its protein product is CASSNLNTEAFF.

V usage is TRBV6-1 and J usage is TRBJ2-3; 10 nucleotides agree with TRBD1. Losses at the gene ends were 6 bases for V and 6 bases for J; bases not matched to a gene: 6. The CDR3 loop spans 14 amino acids. Germline CDR1 and CDR2: MNHNS and SASEGT. In DNA, the CDR3 is TGTGCCAGCAGCGTTGACAGGGGGCACGATACGCAGTATTTT. This translates into CASSVDRGHDTQYF.

V gene TRBV7-9 combines with J gene TRBJ2-1, with a weak D call TRBD2 (5 bases). The CDR3 loop spans 12 amino acids. Trimming stripped 0 bases from V and 8 bases from J, with 5 bases between. The germline V gene has CDR1 SEHNR and CDR2 FQNEAQ (reference sequence). The CDR3 protein is CASSLARDEQFF. CDR3 DNA sequence: TGTGCCAGCAGCTTAGCGCGGGATGAGCAGTTCTTC.

The chain has TRBV19 and TRBJ2-7; D gene uncertain. The CDR3 runs 14 residues. Germline V gene data show CDR1 as LNHDA and CDR2 as SQIVND (reference sequence). Trimming left V 3 bases short and J 7 bases short, with 16 bases between. CDR3 in amino acids: CASSMAPLVGEQYF. As DNA, the CDR3 is TGTGCCAGTAGTATGGCCCCCCTAGTGGGTGAGCAGTACTTC.

The rearrangement uses TRBV4-2 and TRBJ1-2, with TRBD1 matching over 9 bases. Germline V gene lookup returns CDR1 LGHNA and CDR2 YNFKEQ. The J segment lost 3 bases and the V segment lost 3 bases, leaving 5 bases of the junction unmatched. This CDR3 has 15 amino acids. The CDR3 loop is CASSQIQGADYGYTF. The CDR3 nucleotides read TGTGCCAGCAGCCAGATACAGGGGGCTGACTATGGCTACACCTTC.

The CDR3 protein is CASSYSLADEQYF. The CDR3 coding sequence is TGTGCCAGCAGTTACTCGTTGGCAGACGAGCAGTACTTC. The V gene is TRBV6-5, the J gene TRBJ2-7; D not resolved. The germline CDR1 and CDR2 sequences are MNHEY and SVGAGI. There are 13 residues in the CDR3. V lost 0 bases, J lost 5 bases, and 8 bases lay in between.

The chain combines TRBV5-1 with TRBJ2-2; the D is unclear. Trimming left V 1 base short and J 3 bases short, with 7 bases between. CDR3 size: 14 residues. Germline V CDR1 and CDR2: SGHRS, YFSETQ. Written as DNA, the CDR3 is TGCGCCAGCAGCTTGATCGGAGACACCGGGGAGCTGTTTTTT. Its protein is CASSLIGDTGELFF.

The chain recombines TRBV7-9 with TRBJ2-5; 16 nucleotides align to TRBD2. Per the germline V gene, CDR1 is SEHNR and CDR2 is FQNEAQ (reference sequence). Trimming cost V 0 bases and J 14 bases; bases outside gene matches: 6. The CDR3 runs to 15 residues. The CDR3: CASSLAGTSGRAIYF. CDR3 nucleotides: TGTGCCAGCAGCTTAGCCGGGACTAGCGGGAGGGCCATCTACTTC.

The rearrangement links TRBV9 to TRBJ2-3; 10 bases are a match to TRBD2. V lost 3 bases, J lost 4 bases, and 5 bases stayed unmatched. The CDR3 sequence is 15 residues long. Per germline, CDR1 SGDLS and CDR2 YYNGEE. The CDR3 bases are TGTGCCAGCAGCGCTCTAGCGGGAGTTGCAGATACGCAGTATTTT. This gives the protein CASSALAGVADTQYF.

The chain recombines TRBV6-1 with TRBJ2-7, with D perhaps TRBD1 (5 bases). There are 13 residues in the CDR3. Trimming took 9 bases from V and 4 from J, leaving 16 bases between them. Germline V gene lookup returns CDR1 MNHNS and CDR2 SASEGT. CDR3 protein: CASDPGKQYEQYF. The CDR3 coding sequence is TGTGCCAGTGACCCAGGGAAGCAGTACGAGCAGTACTTC.

The V and J genes are TRBV9 and TRBJ2-3, with D perhaps matching TRBD1 (5 bases). The CDR3 is 16 amino acids. Germline V gives CDR1 SGDLS, CDR2 YYNGEE. The V gene lost 4 bases and the J gene lost 1 base, with 16 bases spanning the gap. The CDR3 loop reads CASSPQGKPGTDTQYF. The CDR3 DNA reads as TGTGCCAGCAGCCCCCAGGGCAAGCCGGGCACAGATACGCAGTATTTT.

This clone was counted a few times. This rearrangement joins TRBV5-1 to TRBJ2-1; 7 nucleotides match TRBD2. The CDR3 has 15 amino acids. From germline, CDR1 is SGHRS and CDR2 YFSETQ. With 5 bases clipped from V and 6 bases from J, the junction kept 11 bases outside the gene matches. CDR3 protein: CASSPLLAKSNEQFF. CDR3 in DNA: TGCGCCAGCAGTCCATTACTAGCGAAATCCAATGAGCAGTTCTTC.

V is TRBV19 and J is TRBJ2-5; TRBD2 is a possible D gene (5 bases). The length of the CDR3 is 11 residues. Germline values: CDR1 LNHDA, CDR2 SQIVND (reference sequence). Deletions cut 6 bases from V and 4 bases from J, with 6 bases between. CDR3 region: CASRLGETQYF. CDR3 in DNA: TGTGCCAGTAGACTAGGAGAGACCCAGTACTTC. The full variable domain, rest sourced from reference TRBV19 and TRBJ2-5, is DGGITQSPKYLFRKEGQNVTLSCEQNLNHDAMYWYRQDPGQGLRLIYYSQIVNDFQKGDIAEGYSVSREKKESFPLTVTSAQKNPTAFYLCASRLGETQYFGPGTRLLVL.

The rearrangement links TRBV10-3 to TRBJ2-2; D unresolved. CDR1 and CDR2 (germline): ENHRY, SYGVKD. The CDR3 sequence is 11 residues long. The ends were cut back, 8 bases at V and 1 base at J, with 2 bases in the middle. CDR3 nucleotides: TGTGCCATCCGGAACACCGGGGAGCTGTTTTTT. Protein sequence: CAIRNTGELFF.

The chain links TRBV27 to TRBJ2-7; 10 bases are a match to TRBD1. The CDR3 spans 14 residues. J was trimmed by 3 bases and V by 6 bases; bases with no gene match: 5. In germline, CDR1 is MNHEY, CDR2 SMNVEV (reference sequence). CDR3 DNA sequence: TGTGCCAGCAGCCCGGGACAGGGGTTCTACGAGCAGTACTTC. Translation gives CASSPGQGFYEQYF.

The chain carries TRBV19 and TRBJ2-1, with 8 bases identical to TRBD1. The germline CDR1 and CDR2 sequences are LNHDA and SQIVND (reference sequence). The junction had 9 bases not matched to a gene; V was cut back by 5 bases and J by 9 bases. The CDR3 is 14 residues long. The CDR3 protein is CASSRVGQGGEQFF. For the CDR3, the DNA is TGTGCCAGTAGTCGGGTTGGACAGGGCGGTGAGCAGTTCTTC.

J is TRBJ2-7 and V is TRBV18, with no clear D. Germline loops: CDR1 KGHSH, CDR2 LQKENI. Trimming removed 2 bases at V and 1 base at J, with 6 bases between. The CDR3 totals 13 residues. Here the CDR3 DNA reads TGTGCCAGCTCACCAGGGCCATCCTACGAGCAGTACTTC. Its protein product is CASSPGPSYEQYF.

This chain joins TRBV11-2 and TRBJ2-1; 8 bases map to TRBD2. The J segment lost 4 bases and the V segment lost 7 bases, leaving 9 bases of the junction unmatched. This CDR3 region has 15 residues. Germline assignment: CDR1 SGHAT and CDR2 FQNNGV. CDR3 residues: CASTWGASGYNEQFF. DNA for the CDR3: TGTGCCAGCACCTGGGGGGCTAGCGGGTACAATGAGCAGTTCTTC. Using reference TRBV11-2 and TRBJ2-1 for the parts outside the CDR3, the full variable domain is EAGVAQSPRYKIIEKRQSVAFWCNPISGHATLYWYQQILGQGPKLLIQFQNNGVVDDSQLPKDRFSAERLKGVDSTLKIQPAKLEDSAVYLCASTWGASGYNEQFFGPGTRLTVL.

On this clone itself: An end of the junction differs from the germline gene, which may be a read error. The chain couples TRBV4-1 to TRBJ2-6; TRBD1 might be the D (5 bases). The CDR3 is made up of 19 amino acids. Looked up from germline, CDR1 is MGHRA and CDR2 is YSYEKL. CDR3 DNA sequence: TGCGCCAGCAGCCAGGAATCAGGACGCACCCTCTCTGGGGCCAACGGCCTGACTTTC. This gives the protein CASSQESGRTLSGANGLTF.

The chain is built from TRBV5-4 and TRBJ2-5; maybe TRBD2 (5 bases). TRBJ2-7 matches the DNA end more closely, so the J call is doubtful. Looked up from germline, CDR1 is SGHNT and CDR2 is YYREEE (reference sequence). This CDR3 comprises 13 residues. This CDR3 reads CASSLAGSDEQYF. DNA for the CDR3: TGTGCCAGCAGCTTGGCGGGGTCGGACGAGCAGTACTTC.

The table lists this clone with a count of one. The chain is built from TRBV5-4 and TRBJ1-1, with D tentatively TRBD1 (5 bases). This CDR3 has 14 amino acids. The germline V and J ends were trimmed by 5 bases and 0 bases, with 11 bases remaining between them. Germline CDR1 is SGHNT and CDR2 is YYREEE (reference sequence). The CDR3 here is CASRAGGMNTEAFF. The CDR3 nucleotides are TGTGCCAGCAGGGCGGGGGGAATGAACACTGAAGCTTTCTTT.

The chain is built from TRBV30 and TRBJ1-1, with 8 nucleotides matching TRBD1. There are 13 residues in the CDR3. Germline V CDR1 and CDR2: GTSNPN, SVGIG (reference sequence). Trimming took 4 bases from V and 5 from J; bases not matched to a gene: 6. The chain's CDR3 is CAWTQGAMTEAFF. CDR3 in DNA: TGTGCCTGGACCCAGGGGGCGATGACTGAAGCTTTCTTT.